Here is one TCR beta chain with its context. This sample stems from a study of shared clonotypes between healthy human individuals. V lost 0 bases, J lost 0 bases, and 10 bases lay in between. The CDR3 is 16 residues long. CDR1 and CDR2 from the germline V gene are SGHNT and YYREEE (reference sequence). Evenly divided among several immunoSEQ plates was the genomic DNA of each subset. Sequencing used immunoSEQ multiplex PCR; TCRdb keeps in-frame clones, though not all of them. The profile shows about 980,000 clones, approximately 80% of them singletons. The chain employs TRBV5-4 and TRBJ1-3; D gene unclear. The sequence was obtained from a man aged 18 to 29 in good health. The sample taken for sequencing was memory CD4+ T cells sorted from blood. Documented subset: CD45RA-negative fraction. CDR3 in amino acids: CASSLGGRDSGNTIYF. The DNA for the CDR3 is TGTGCCAGCAGCTTGGGCGGACGCGACTCTGGAAACACCATATATTTT.